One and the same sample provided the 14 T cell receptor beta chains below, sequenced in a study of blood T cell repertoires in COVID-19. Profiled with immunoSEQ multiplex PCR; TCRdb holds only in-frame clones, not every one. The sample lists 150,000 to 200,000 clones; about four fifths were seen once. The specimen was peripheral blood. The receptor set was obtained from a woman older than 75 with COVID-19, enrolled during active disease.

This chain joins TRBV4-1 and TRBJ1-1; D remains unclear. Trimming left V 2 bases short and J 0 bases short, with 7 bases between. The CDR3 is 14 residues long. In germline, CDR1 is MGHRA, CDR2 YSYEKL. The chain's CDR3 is CASSQSPVNTEAFF. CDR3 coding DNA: TGCGCCAGCAGCCAATCTCCGGTGAACACTGAAGCTTTCTTT.

The chain's CDR3 is CASSPSPLGSGYTF. CDR3 sequence (DNA): TGTGCCAGCTCACCTAGCCCCCTAGGCAGTGGCTACACCTTC. The rearrangement uses TRBV18 and TRBJ1-2; D gene uncertain. This CDR3 contains 14 residues. Trimming took off 3 bases at V and 7 bases at J, with 15 bases between the two ends. The germline V gene has CDR1 KGHSH and CDR2 LQKENI. Full variable domain (outside the CDR3, taken from reference TRBV18 and TRBJ1-2): NAGVMQNPRHLVRRRGQEARLRCSPMKGHSHVYWYRQLPEEGLKFMVYLQKENIIDESGMPKERFSAEFPKEGPSILRIQQVVRGDSAAYFCASSPSPLGSGYTFGSGTRLTVV.

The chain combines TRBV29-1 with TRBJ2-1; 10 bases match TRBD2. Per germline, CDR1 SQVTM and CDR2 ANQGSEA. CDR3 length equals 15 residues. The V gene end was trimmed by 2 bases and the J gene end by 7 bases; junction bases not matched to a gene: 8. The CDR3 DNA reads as TGCAGCGTTGAATTAGGTCTAGCGGGAGATAATGAGCAGTTCTTC. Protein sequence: CSVELGLAGDNEQFF.

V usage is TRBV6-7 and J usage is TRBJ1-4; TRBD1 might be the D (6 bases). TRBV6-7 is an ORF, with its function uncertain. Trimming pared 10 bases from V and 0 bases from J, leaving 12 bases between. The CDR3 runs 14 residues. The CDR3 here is CATNDRTTNEKLFF. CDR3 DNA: TGTGCCACCAACGACAGGACAACTAATGAAAAACTGTTTTTT.

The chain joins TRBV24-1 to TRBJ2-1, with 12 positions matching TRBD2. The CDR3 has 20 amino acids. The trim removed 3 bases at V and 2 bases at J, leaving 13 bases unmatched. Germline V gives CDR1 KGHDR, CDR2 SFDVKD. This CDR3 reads CATSDLGGPTSGGPYNEQFF. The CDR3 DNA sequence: TGTGCCACCAGTGATCTAGGAGGACCGACTAGCGGGGGACCCTACAATGAGCAGTTCTTC.

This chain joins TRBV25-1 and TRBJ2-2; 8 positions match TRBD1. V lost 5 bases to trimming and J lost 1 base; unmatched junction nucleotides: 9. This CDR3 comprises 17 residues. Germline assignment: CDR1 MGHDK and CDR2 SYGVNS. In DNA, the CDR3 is TGTGCCAGCAGTCCCCTCGGGACAGGAGTGAACACCGGGGAGCTGTTTTTT. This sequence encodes CASSPLGTGVNTGELFF.

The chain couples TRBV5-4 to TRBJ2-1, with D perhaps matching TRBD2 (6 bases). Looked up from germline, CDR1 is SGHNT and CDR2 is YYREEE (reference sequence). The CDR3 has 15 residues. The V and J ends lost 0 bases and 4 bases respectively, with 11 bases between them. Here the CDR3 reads CASSLGTTIYNEQFF. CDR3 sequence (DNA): TGTGCCAGCAGCTTGGGGACTACTATTTACAATGAGCAGTTCTTC.

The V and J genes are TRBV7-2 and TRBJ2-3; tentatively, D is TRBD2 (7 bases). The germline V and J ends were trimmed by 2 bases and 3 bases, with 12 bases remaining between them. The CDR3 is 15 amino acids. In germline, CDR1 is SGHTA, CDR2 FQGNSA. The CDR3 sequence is CASSLMGGRTDTQYF. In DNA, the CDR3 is TGTGCCAGCAGCTTAATGGGGGGGCGGACAGATACGCAGTATTTT.

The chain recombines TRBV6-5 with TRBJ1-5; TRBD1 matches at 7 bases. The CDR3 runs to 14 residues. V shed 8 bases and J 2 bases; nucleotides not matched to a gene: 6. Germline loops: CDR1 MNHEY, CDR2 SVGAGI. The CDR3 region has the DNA TGTGCCAGCTCAAGACAGGGTGGCAATCAGCCCCAGCATTTT. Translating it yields CASSRQGGNQPQHF.

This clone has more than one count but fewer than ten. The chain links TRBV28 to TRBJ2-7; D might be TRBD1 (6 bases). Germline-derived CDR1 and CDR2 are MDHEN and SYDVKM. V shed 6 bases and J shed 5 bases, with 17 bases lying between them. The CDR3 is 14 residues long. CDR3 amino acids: CASSPTGYSHEQYF. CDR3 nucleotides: TGTGCCAGCAGCCCAACAGGGTACAGCCACGAGCAGTACTTC.

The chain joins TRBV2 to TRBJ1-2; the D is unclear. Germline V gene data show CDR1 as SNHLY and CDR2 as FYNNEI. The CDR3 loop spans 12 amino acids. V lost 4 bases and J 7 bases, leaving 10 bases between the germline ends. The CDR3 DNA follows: TGTGCCAGCAGTGGTTTAACGGTTGGCTACACCTTC. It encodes CASSGLTVGYTF.

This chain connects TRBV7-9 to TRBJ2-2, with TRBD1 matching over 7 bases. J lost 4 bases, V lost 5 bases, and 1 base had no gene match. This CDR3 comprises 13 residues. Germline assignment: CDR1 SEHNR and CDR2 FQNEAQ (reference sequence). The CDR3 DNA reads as TGTGCCAGCAGCGGGACAGTCACCGGGGAGCTGTTTTTT. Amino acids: CASSGTVTGELFF.

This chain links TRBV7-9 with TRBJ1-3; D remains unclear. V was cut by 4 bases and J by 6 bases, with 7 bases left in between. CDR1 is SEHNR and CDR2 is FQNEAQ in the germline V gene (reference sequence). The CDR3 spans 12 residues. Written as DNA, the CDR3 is TGTGCCAGCAGCTCCATTTTAAACACCATATATTTT. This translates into CASSSILNTIYF.

The CDR3 region is CASSQEQEATQYF. The CDR3 nucleotides read TGCGCCAGCAGCCAAGAACAGGAAGCGACCCAGTACTTC. The gene calls are TRBV4-3 and TRBJ2-5; TRBD1 might be the D (5 bases). The CDR3 sequence is 13 residues long. CDR1 is LGHNA, CDR2 YSLEER, per germline. Deletions cut 0 bases from V and 7 bases from J, with 9 bases between.